This TCR beta chain came from a study of CD8 T cells in Susac syndrome. Reverse transcription of about 0.45 to 1 ug RNA was performed with random hexamers. TCRdb processed the immunoSEQ multiplex PCR reads anew with MiXCR; each CDR3 protein has one entry. The sample records around 180,000 distinct CDR3 sequences, under 97% being singletons. The CDR3 covers 10 residues. In germline, CDR1 is SQVTM, CDR2 ANQGSEA. Trimming cost V 4 bases and J 11 bases, with 11 bases left between them. The sample holds one count of this clonotype. The chain couples TRBV29-1 to TRBJ1-1; a possible D gene is TRBD1 (5 bases). The sequenced sample consisted of CD4+ T cells from PBMCs. The TCR sequence derives from a human donor with multiple sclerosis. The CDR3 is CSVVGESAFF. The CDR3 nucleotides read TGCAGCGTTGTGGGGGAGTCTGCTTTCTTT.